The clone carrying this TCR beta chain was counted only a few times. Its antigen is currently unknown. The germline CDR1 and CDR2 sequences are MDHEN and SYDVKM. The CDR3 has 14 amino acids. V lost 5 bases and J lost 4; bases outside the gene matches: 7. Memory CD4+ T cells were sorted as CD4+CD45RO+CD25- cells. Study-wide points: In terms of TCR gene usage, tumor memory CD4+ T cells clustered together with blood and lymph node memory CD4+ cells, as well as with lymph node naive CD4+ cells. Greatest tumor Treg TCR overlap was with tumor naive CD4+ cells.

Full-length variable regions came from constant-region reverse primers plus semi-nested Nested Universal Primer A PCR. A single record per CDR3 protein comes from TCRdb applying MiXCR to the 5' RACE reads. The sample lists approximately 40,000 distinct CDR3 sequences, around 30% occurring once. Sequencing input: tumor-infiltrating memory CD4+ T cells sorted from the breast tumor. The subset is: memory CD4+ T cells, CD4+CD45RO+CD25-. J is TRBJ1-2 and V is TRBV28; TRBD1 agrees at 7 bases. This sequence was found in a female donor with breast cancer. The CDR3 here is CASSLAPGGYGYTF. The CDR3 bases are TGTGCCAGCAGTCTCGCCCCAGGGGGCTATGGCTACACCTTC.